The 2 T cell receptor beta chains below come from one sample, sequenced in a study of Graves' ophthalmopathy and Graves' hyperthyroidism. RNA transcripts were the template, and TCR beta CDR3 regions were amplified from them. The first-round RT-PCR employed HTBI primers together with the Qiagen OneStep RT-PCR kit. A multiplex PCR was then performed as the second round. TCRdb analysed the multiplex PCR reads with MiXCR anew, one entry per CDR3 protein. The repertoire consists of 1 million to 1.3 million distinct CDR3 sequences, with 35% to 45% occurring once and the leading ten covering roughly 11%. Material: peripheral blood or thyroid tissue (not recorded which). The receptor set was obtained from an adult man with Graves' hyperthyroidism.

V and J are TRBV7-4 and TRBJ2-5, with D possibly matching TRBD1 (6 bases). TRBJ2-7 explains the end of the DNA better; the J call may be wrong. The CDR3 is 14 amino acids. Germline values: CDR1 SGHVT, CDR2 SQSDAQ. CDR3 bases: TGTGCCAGCAGCCGACAGGATTCCGGGGCCGAGCAGTACTTC. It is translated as CASSRQDSGAEQYF.

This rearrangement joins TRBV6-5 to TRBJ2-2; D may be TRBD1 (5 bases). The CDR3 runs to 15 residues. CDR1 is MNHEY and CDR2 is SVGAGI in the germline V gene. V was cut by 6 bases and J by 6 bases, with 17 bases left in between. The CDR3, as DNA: TGTGCCAGCAGCGAGTCAGGGTTTCTGGCCGGGGAGCTGTTTTTT. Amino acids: CASSESGFLAGELFF.